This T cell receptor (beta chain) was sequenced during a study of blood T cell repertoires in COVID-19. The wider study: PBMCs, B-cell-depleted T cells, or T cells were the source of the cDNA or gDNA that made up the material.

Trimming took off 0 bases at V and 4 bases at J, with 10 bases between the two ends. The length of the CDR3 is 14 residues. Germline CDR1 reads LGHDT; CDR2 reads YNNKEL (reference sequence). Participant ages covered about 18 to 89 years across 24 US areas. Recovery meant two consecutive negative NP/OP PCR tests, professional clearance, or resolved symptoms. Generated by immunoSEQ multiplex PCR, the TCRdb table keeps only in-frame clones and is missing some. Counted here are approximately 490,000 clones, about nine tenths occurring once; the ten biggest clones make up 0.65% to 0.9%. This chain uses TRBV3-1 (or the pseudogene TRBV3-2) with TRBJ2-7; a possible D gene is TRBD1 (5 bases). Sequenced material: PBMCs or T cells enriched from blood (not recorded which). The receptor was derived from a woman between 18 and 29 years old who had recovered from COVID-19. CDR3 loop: CASSQELTVYEQYF. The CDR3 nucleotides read TGTGCCAGCAGCCAAGAGCTGACAGTTTACGAGCAGTACTTC.